This section outlines one T cell receptor beta chain sequence together with its context. Its antigen is currently unknown. Looked up from germline, CDR1 is SGDLS and CDR2 is YYNGEE. This CDR3 comprises 14 residues. The data originate from a study of T cells expressing NK-cell markers. For the study at large: TCR beta repertoires came from sorted CD3+CD56+NKG2C+, CD3+CD56+NKG2C- and CD3+CD56-NKG2C+ T cells.

Study-wide findings and caveats: Expanded NKG2C+ T cell clones were not confirmed as HCMV-specific.

TCR beta cDNA was generated via 5'RACE template switching incorporating UMIs. Using the 5' RACE reads, TCRdb records one entry per CDR3 protein without DNA. Here the sample table reports roughly 420,000 distinct CDR3 sequences. The J gene is TRBJ2-5, the V gene TRBV9. Sequencing used blood T cells: a sorted CD56 or NKG2C T cell subset, CD4+ or CD8+ T cells, or bulk PBMC T cells (not recorded which). This TCR was sampled from a woman aged 18 to 75 in good health. The CDR3 loop reads CASSFRPKGETQYF.